In its sample, the clone carrying this TCR beta chain was seen a few times. Its antigen is not identified. CD45RO/CCR7/CD25/CD127/CD95/CD27 sorting isolated CD4+ naive, central memory, regulatory and stem cell-like memory cells. Germline lookup yields CDR1 MNHNY and CDR2 SVGAGI (reference sequence). This CDR3 is 14 amino acids long. The germline V and J ends were trimmed by 0 bases and 4 bases, with 9 bases remaining between them. This entry belongs to a study of beta chain features in type 1 diabetes. Overall study context: Examination of sorted cells across all samples involved about 99 million cells.

General study results and limits: In these data, an HLA type influence on TCRB rearrangement remained unresolved. There was a possibility that cDNA sequencing over-represented cells with high TCR expression.

TCRB transcripts that were expressed got sequenced, as all of the isolated RNA had been reverse transcribed. The method was immunoSEQ multiplex PCR; TCRdb's version includes in-frame clones alone and lacks a portion of them. The sample lists hundreds of thousands of clones; about 14% were seen once. The clonotype comes from a young man in good health. The gene calls are TRBV6-6 and TRBJ1-2, with unresolved D. Sequencing used central memory CD4+ T cells from blood. CDR3 in amino acids: CASSYSQAIYGYTF. The CDR3 DNA follows: TGTGCCAGCAGTTACTCGCAGGCCATCTATGGCTACACCTTC.